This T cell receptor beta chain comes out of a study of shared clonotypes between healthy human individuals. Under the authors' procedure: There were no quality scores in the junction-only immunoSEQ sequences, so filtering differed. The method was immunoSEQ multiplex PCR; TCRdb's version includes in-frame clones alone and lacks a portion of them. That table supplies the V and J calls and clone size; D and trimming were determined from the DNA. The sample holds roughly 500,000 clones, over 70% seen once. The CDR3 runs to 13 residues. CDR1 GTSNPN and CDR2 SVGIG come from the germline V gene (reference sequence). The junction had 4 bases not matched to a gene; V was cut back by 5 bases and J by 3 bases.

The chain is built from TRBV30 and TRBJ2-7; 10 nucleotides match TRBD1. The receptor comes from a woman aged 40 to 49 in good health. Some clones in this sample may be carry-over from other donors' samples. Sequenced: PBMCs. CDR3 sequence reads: CAWAGTGDYEQYF. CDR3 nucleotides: TGTGCCTGGGCCGGGACAGGGGACTACGAGCAGTACTTC.